The 27 T cell receptor beta chains below were found in one sample sequenced in a study of T cell responses to AZD1222 COVID-19 vaccine. Repertoires were generated with immunoSEQ multiplex PCR, while TCRdb's copy carries only in-frame clones and drops some. This sample has 95,000 to 150,000 clones, with around nine tenths found just once. Sequenced here: peripheral blood, sampled on day 0 of AZD1222 vaccination. The receptors shown here come from an adult in good health.

The V and J genes are TRBV12-3 or TRBV12-4 and TRBJ2-2, with D possibly TRBD1 on 6 matching bases. The CDR3 extends over 13 amino acids. The V end was cut by 9 bases, the J end by 4 bases, with 12 bases between. CDR3 region: CASESTGTGELFF. Here the CDR3 DNA reads TGTGCCAGTGAATCGACAGGCACCGGGGAGCTGTTTTTT.

As for this clone: The identical CDR3 is also encoded by other nucleotide sequences in the sample. This chain connects TRBV7-2 to TRBJ1-2, with a possible D match to TRBD1 (5 bases). The V end lost 4 bases, the J end lost 0 bases, and 9 bases lay between the germline ends. The CDR3 runs to 14 residues. The germline gives CDR1 SGHTA, CDR2 FQGNSA. This chain's CDR3 is CASSSGTTNYGYTF. The CDR3 DNA reads as TGTGCCAGCAGCTCGGGGACCACTAACTATGGCTACACCTTC.

This clone was picked up a small number of times. The chain couples TRBV5-6 to TRBJ1-3, with no clear D. This CDR3 contains 15 residues. Trimming removed 0 bases at V and 0 bases at J, with 7 bases between. CDR1 SGHDT and CDR2 YYEEEE come from the germline V gene. CDR3 DNA sequence: TGTGCCAGCAGCTTGGGTTTTCTCTCTGGAAACACCATATATTTT. As protein: CASSLGFLSGNTIYF.

The chain combines TRBV11-1 with TRBJ2-3; D is perhaps TRBD2 (6 bases). V was trimmed by 5 bases and J by 2 bases, leaving 17 bases between them. CDR1 and CDR2 from the germline V gene are SGHAT and FQDESV (reference sequence). The CDR3 covers 16 residues. The CDR3 sequence is CASSRGRAGNTDTQYF. CDR3 bases: TGTGCCAGCAGCCGGGGGAGAGCAGGGAACACAGATACGCAGTATTTT.

The table lists this clone with a few counts. This sequence joins TRBV27 and TRBJ2-7, with 7 bases lining up with TRBD2. Germline assignment: CDR1 MNHEY and CDR2 SMNVEV (reference sequence). V lost 2 bases, J lost 6 bases, and 4 bases stayed unmatched. CDR3 length: 13 amino acids. The CDR3 nucleotides read TGTGCCAGCAGTTTAAGGGAGGGGACCGAGCAGTACGTC. Protein product: CASSLREGTEQYV.

The V call is TRBV21-1, the J call TRBJ1-1; TRBD1, the table's D call, lacks a check against the DNA. TRBV21-1 represents a pseudogene. This CDR3 is built from 12 residues. Here the CDR3 reads CASSTRQLKAFF. Here the CDR3 DNA reads TGTGCCAGCAGCACCAGACAGCTCAAAGCTTTCTTT.

This chain uses TRBV7-9 with TRBJ1-5; D unresolved. The ends were cut back, 4 bases at V and 1 base at J, with 8 bases in the middle. The CDR3 loop spans 14 amino acids. Germline V gene lookup returns CDR1 SEHNR and CDR2 FQNEAQ (reference sequence). CDR3 region: CASSSVRSNQPQHF. The DNA of the CDR3 is TGTGCCAGCAGCTCAGTTCGAAGCAATCAGCCCCAGCATTTT.

This chain uses TRBV3-1 (or the pseudogene TRBV3-2) with TRBJ1-2; possibly TRBD1 for D (5 bases). Germline CDR1 is LGHDT and CDR2 is YNNKEL (reference sequence). The V end was cut by 4 bases, the J end by 7 bases, with 10 bases between. The length of the CDR3 is 12 residues. The CDR3 nucleotides are TGTGCCAGCAGCCCCCAGGGCGCTGGCTACACCTTC. Translated: CASSPQGAGYTF.

The V and J genes are TRBV28 and TRBJ2-1; 9 positions agree with TRBD2. The CDR3 consists of 16 residues. Trimming took 1 base from V and 7 from J; bases not matched to a gene: 8. The germline V gene has CDR1 MDHEN and CDR2 SYDVKM. This CDR3 reads CASSLLGGRARNEQFF. The DNA for the CDR3 is TGTGCCAGCAGTTTATTAGGCGGGAGGGCCAGGAATGAGCAGTTCTTC.

J is TRBJ1-1 and V is TRBV11-2; no clear D. The CDR3 length is 13 residues. Trimming removed 4 bases from V and 0 bases from J, with 6 bases in between. Germline CDR1 and CDR2: SGHAT and FQNNGV. In DNA, the CDR3 is TGTGCCAGCAGCTCGTCGGTGAACACTGAAGCTTTCTTT. Translated, it gives CASSSSVNTEAFF. The full variable domain, with the rest looked up from reference TRBV11-2 and TRBJ1-1, is EAGVAQSPRYKIIEKRQSVAFWCNPISGHATLYWYQQILGQGPKLLIQFQNNGVVDDSQLPKDRFSAERLKGVDSTLKIQPAKLEDSAVYLCASSSSVNTEAFFGQGTRLTVV.

The chain is built from TRBV7-9 and TRBJ1-2; D not certain. CDR1 is SEHNR, CDR2 FQNEAQ, per germline (reference sequence). With 1 base removed from V and 3 bases from J, the gap between germline ends came to 3 bases. This CDR3 is built from 12 residues. The CDR3 region is CASSLEHYGYTF. For the CDR3, the DNA is TGTGCCAGCAGCTTAGAACACTATGGCTACACCTTC. The full variable domain, with the rest looked up from reference TRBV7-9 and TRBJ1-2, is DTGVSQNPRHKITKRGQNVTFRCDPISEHNRLYWYRQTLGQGPEFLTYFQNEAQLEKSRLLSDRFSAERPKGSFSTLEIQRTEQGDSAMYLCASSLEHYGYTFGSGTRLTVV.

The chain employs TRBV6-5 and TRBJ1-2; 8 bases align to TRBD1. V lost 6 bases to trimming and J lost 7 bases; unmatched junction nucleotides: 10. This CDR3 is 14 amino acids long. Germline V lookup: CDR1 MNHEY, CDR2 SVGAGI. The CDR3 sequence is CASSPGGGRFGYTF. The CDR3 region has the DNA TGTGCCAGCAGCCCAGGGGGCGGTCGTTTTGGCTACACCTTC.

The V and J genes are TRBV28 and TRBJ2-7, with D perhaps matching TRBD1 or TRBD2 (5 bases each). The CDR3 has 14 residues. Germline lookup yields CDR1 MDHEN and CDR2 SYDVKM. V lost 7 bases, J lost 0 bases, and 13 bases lay in between. In nucleotides, the CDR3 is TGTGCCAGCACCGGGGCCAGCAGCTCCTACGAGCAGTACGTC. Translating gives CASTGASSSYEQYV.

J is TRBJ1-1 and V is TRBV7-9; a weak D match, TRBD1 (6 bases). The germline V gene has CDR1 SEHNR and CDR2 FQNEAQ (reference sequence). V was trimmed by 5 bases and J by 1 base, leaving 8 bases between them. The CDR3 sequence is 13 residues long. CDR3 amino acids: CASSPGANTEAFF. The CDR3 bases are TGTGCCAGCAGCCCAGGGGCGAACACTGAAGCTTTCTTT.

CDR3 in DNA: TGTGCCAGCAGCTTAGGTACTAGCGGGAACAATGAGCAGTTCTTC. Translated: CASSLGTSGNNEQFF. The chain uses TRBV7-9 and TRBJ2-1; 10 bases map to TRBD2. In germline, CDR1 is SEHNR, CDR2 FQNEAQ (reference sequence). This CDR3 has 15 residues. V trimming: 1 base; J trimming: 5 bases; junction bases outside the gene matches: 2.

This clone was seen once. The chain recombines TRBV4-3 with TRBJ2-3; 7 bases match TRBD2. J lost 6 bases, V lost 2 bases, and 11 bases had no gene match. The CDR3 runs 16 residues. Germline assignment: CDR1 LGHNA and CDR2 YSLEER. The CDR3 loop reads CASSQYGAGASDTQYF. The DNA for the CDR3 is TGCGCCAGCAGCCAATATGGGGCGGGAGCCTCTGATACGCAGTATTTT.

V is TRBV29-1 and J is TRBJ1-2; no definite D call. Trimming left V 6 bases short and J 8 bases short, with 7 bases between. The CDR3 contains 9 residues. Germline-derived CDR1 and CDR2 are SQVTM and ANQGSEA. The CDR3 DNA sequence: TGCAGCGTGGGCCCGGGCTACACCTTC. The encoded protein is CSVGPGYTF. The entire variable domain, with the rest obtained from reference TRBV29-1 and TRBJ1-2, is as follows: SAVISQKPSRDICQRGTSLTIQCQVDSQVTMMFWYRQQPGQSLTLIATANQGSEATYESGFVIDKFPISRPNLTFSTLTVSNMSPEDSSIYLCSVGPGYTFGSGTRLTVV.

This chain connects TRBV11-2 to TRBJ2-3; D gene unclear. V dropped 1 base and J dropped 6 bases, with 17 bases sitting between them. There are 16 residues in the CDR3. Germline loops: CDR1 SGHAT, CDR2 FQNNGV. CDR3 DNA sequence: TGTGCCAGCAGCTTAGTAGGAACTGAACTCTGGGATACGCAGTATTTT. This sequence encodes CASSLVGTELWDTQYF.

CDR3 bases: TGCAGCGTTCCTTGGGCGGCTTCTAGCACAGATACGCAGTATTTT. It is translated as CSVPWAASSTDTQYF. The chain joins TRBV29-1 to TRBJ2-3; no definite D call. Germline V gene sequence: CDR1 SQVTM, CDR2 ANQGSEA. Deletions cut 5 bases from V and 0 bases from J, with 15 bases between. The CDR3 runs 15 residues.

CDR3 nucleotides: TGTGCCTGTAGGCGGTACAATGAGCAGTTCTTC. The encoded protein is CACRRYNEQFF. The chain employs TRBV30 and TRBJ2-1; D is undetermined. V lost 6 bases to trimming and J lost 4 bases, with 7 bases between them. Germline CDR1 and CDR2: GTSNPN and SVGIG (reference sequence). The CDR3 length is 11 residues.

The gene calls are TRBV29-1 and TRBJ1-2; no reliable D call. V was cut by 5 bases and J by 4 bases, with 14 bases left in between. This CDR3 has 13 residues. Germline V gives CDR1 SQVTM, CDR2 ANQGSEA. CDR3 in amino acids: CSVILISTYGYTF. The CDR3 nucleotides are TGCAGCGTTATCCTTATTTCCACCTATGGCTACACCTTC.

This sequence joins TRBV6-2 or TRBV6-3 and TRBJ2-7; D is unclear. V was trimmed by 4 bases and J by 3 bases, leaving 19 bases between them. This CDR3 region has 16 residues. Germline loops: CDR1 MNHEY, CDR2 SVGEGT. CDR3 loop: CASSSPSGRTFYEQYV. CDR3 DNA sequence: TGTGCCAGCAGTTCCCCGTCGGGCAGGACCTTCTACGAGCAGTACGTC.

This clone was found a few times. The rearrangement links TRBV30 to TRBJ2-7, with D maybe TRBD1 (5 bases). Trimming cost V 3 bases and J 4 bases, with 13 bases left between them. CDR3 length: 13 amino acids. CDR1 and CDR2 from the germline V gene are GTSNPN and SVGIG (reference sequence). CDR3 residues: CAWRGRTTYEQYF. The CDR3 DNA sequence: TGTGCCTGGAGGGGTAGGACAACTTACGAGCAGTACTTC.

The genes are TRBV6-5 and TRBJ1-2; tentative D call: TRBD1 (5 bases). This CDR3 contains 16 residues. V was clipped by 0 bases and J by 4 bases, with 15 bases between them. The germline V gene has CDR1 MNHEY and CDR2 SVGAGI. The CDR3 sequence: CASSYSSQGIGYGYTF. CDR3 nucleotides: TGTGCCAGCAGTTACTCGAGTCAGGGTATCGGCTATGGCTACACCTTC.

This chain joins TRBV7-8 and TRBJ1-3; unclear D gene. Between the trimmed V and J ends, which lost 5 bases and 0 bases, there was a span of 14 bases. CDR3 size: 16 residues. CDR1 and CDR2 (germline): SGHVS, FQNEAQ. This chain's CDR3 is CASSTAVANSGNTIYF. Here the CDR3 DNA reads TGTGCCAGCAGCACTGCGGTGGCCAACTCTGGAAACACCATATATTTT.

The chain has TRBV29-1 and TRBJ1-2; weak D call: TRBD1 (5 bases). In germline, CDR1 is SQVTM, CDR2 ANQGSEA. V lost 6 bases to trimming and J lost 3 bases, with 8 bases between them. This CDR3 is 11 amino acids long. As DNA, the CDR3 is TGCAGCGTGTTCAGGGACTATGGCTACACCTTC. Protein: CSVFRDYGYTF. The complete variable domain, with remaining parts taken from reference TRBV29-1 and TRBJ1-2, reads SAVISQKPSRDICQRGTSLTIQCQVDSQVTMMFWYRQQPGQSLTLIATANQGSEATYESGFVIDKFPISRPNLTFSTLTVSNMSPEDSSIYLCSVFRDYGYTFGSGTRLTVV.

The V call is TRBV30, the J call TRBJ1-2; D not resolved. This CDR3 comprises 15 residues. Trimming shortened V by 4 bases and J by 4 bases, and 19 bases separated the two germline ends. Germline V gene data show CDR1 as GTSNPN and CDR2 as SVGIG (reference sequence). The DNA for the CDR3 is TGTGCCTGGAATCCTTTTGAGTGGGCGGGCTATGGCTACACCTTC. Its translation is CAWNPFEWAGYGYTF. Using reference TRBV30 and TRBJ1-2 for the parts outside the CDR3, the full variable domain is SQTIHQWPATLVQPVGSPLSLECTVEGTSNPNLYWYRQAAGRGLQLLFYSVGIGQISSEVPQNLSASRPQDRQFILSSKKLLLSDSGFYLCAWNPFEWAGYGYTFGSGTRLTVV.